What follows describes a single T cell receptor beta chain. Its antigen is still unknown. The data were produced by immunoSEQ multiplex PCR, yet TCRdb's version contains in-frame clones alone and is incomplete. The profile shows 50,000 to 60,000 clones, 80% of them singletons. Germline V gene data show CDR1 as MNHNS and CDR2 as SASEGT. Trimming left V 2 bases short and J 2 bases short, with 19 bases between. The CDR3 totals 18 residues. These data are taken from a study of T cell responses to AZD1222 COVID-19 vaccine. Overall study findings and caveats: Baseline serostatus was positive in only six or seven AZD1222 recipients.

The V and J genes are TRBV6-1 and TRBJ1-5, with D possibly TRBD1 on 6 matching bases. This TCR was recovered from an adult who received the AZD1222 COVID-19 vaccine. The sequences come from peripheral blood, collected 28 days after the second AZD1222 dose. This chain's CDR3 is CASSEHMGGHWGNQPQHF. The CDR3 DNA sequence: TGTGCCAGCAGTGAACATATGGGGGGGCACTGGGGCAATCAGCCCCAGCATTTT.